This T cell receptor beta chain originates from a study of T cells after somatic rescue of genetic block. Method: immunoSEQ multiplex PCR; TCRdb's copy keeps in-frame clones and lacks some. In the table there are roughly 70,000 clones, 90% to 95% of which are singletons. The CDR3 has 15 residues. Germline trimming cut 3 bases from V and 6 bases from J; bases unmatched to any gene: 4. Germline V gene data show CDR1 as SGHVS and CDR2 as FNYEAQ. This rearrangement joins TRBV7-6 to TRBJ2-7; 14 nucleotides line up with TRBD2. The source is a man in his forties or fifties. Sequenced input: peripheral blood mononuclear cells (PBMCs). The CDR3 spells CASSLGLAGVGEQYF. As DNA, the CDR3 is TGTGCCAGCAGCTTGGGACTAGCGGGAGTAGGCGAGCAGTACTTC.